Listed below are T cell receptor beta chains from one sample, sequenced in a study of cytomegalovirus exposure and HLA in healthy donors. Profiling relied on immunoSEQ multiplex PCR, and the TCRdb table lists in-frame clones only, not all of them. The sample has roughly 150,000 clones; around 82% are singletons. Sequencing used PBMCs. Receptors were obtained from a woman between 50 and 59 years old in good health and CMV-seropositive. Each CDR3 is given with its conserved first and last residue. A D gene is named only where the DNA matches it firmly. Part of the rows lack a size; the others show once, few, many or a class for expanded clones.

J: TRBJ2-6; size: once; D: .; V: TRBV28; DNA: TGTGCCAGCAGTTCCCGACGGGTTTTCGCGGCCAACGTCCTGACTTTC; CDR3: CASSSRRVFAANVLTF
J: TRBJ2-7; size: .; D: .; V: TRBV11-1; DNA: TGTGCCAGCAGCTTAATCGGGGACTTCACCTACGAGCAGTACTTC; CDR3: CASSLIGDFTYEQYF
J: TRBJ2-7; size: .; D: TRBD1; V: TRBV7-9; DNA: TGTGCCAGCAGCTTCGCGGGACAGGCCCTGGAGCAGTACTTC; CDR3: CASSFAGQALEQYF
J: TRBJ2-7; size: .; D: .; V: TRBV7-2; DNA: TGTGCCAGCAGCTTAGCGGAGGTAGGGCAGTACTTC; CDR3: CASSLAEVGQYF
J: TRBJ1-1; size: few; D: .; V: TRBV5-6; DNA: TGTGCCAGCTTATTAAGTCAGGTGAACACTGAAGCTTTCTTT; CDR3: CASLLSQVNTEAFF
J: TRBJ1-2; size: .; D: .; V: TRBV6-5; DNA: TGTGCCAGCAGTTACGGCTTACAGGGCAACTATGGCTACACCTTC; CDR3: CASSYGLQGNYGYTF
J: TRBJ2-7; size: .; D: .; V: TRBV15; DNA: TGTGCCACCAGCAGAGCCGACGAGCAGTACTTC; CDR3: CATSRADEQYF
J: TRBJ2-3; size: .; D: TRBD1; V: TRBV29-1; DNA: TGCAGCGTCTGGGCCGGGACAGGGGGCGCGAATACGCAGTATTTT; CDR3: CSVWAGTGGANTQYF
J: TRBJ2-1; size: once; D: TRBD1; V: TRBV29-1; DNA: TGCAGCTTTCCTTCGGGACAGGCAGAGCAGTTCTTC; CDR3: CSFPSGQAEQFF
J: TRBJ1-5; size: .; D: TRBD1; V: TRBV6-1; DNA: TGTGCCAGCAGTGCCCGGACAGGGAATCAGCCCCAGCATTTT; CDR3: CASSARTGNQPQHF
J: TRBJ2-2; size: .; D: TRBD2; V: TRBV7-2; DNA: TGTGCCAGCAGCACGCGGGGGAAGAACACCGGGGAGCTGTTTTTT; CDR3: CASSTRGKNTGELFF
J: TRBJ2-1; size: .; D: .; V: TRBV25-1; DNA: TGTGCCAGCACAATCGGAGGTGCGCGGAATGAGCAGTTCTTC; CDR3: CASTIGGARNEQFF
J: TRBJ2-1; size: few; D: .; V: TRBV5-7; DNA: TGTGCCAGCAGCTTGGTCCCTCATTCTGCTAGTACCTACAATGAGCAGTTCTTC; CDR3: CASSLVPHSASTYNEQFF
J: TRBJ2-1; size: few; D: TRBD2; V: TRBV4-3; DNA: TGCGCCAGCAGCCAAAGATGGGCTAGCGGGGATGAGCAGTTCTTC; CDR3: CASSQRWASGDEQFF
J: TRBJ1-5; size: few; D: .; V: TRBV5-4; DNA: TGTGCCAGCAGCTTTTATGGCGGTAGAGGACAGCCCCAGCATTTT; CDR3: CASSFYGGRGQPQHF
J: TRBJ2-1; size: .; D: .; V: TRBV21-1; DNA: TGTGCCAGCAGCAAAGGCGCCAGGGTCAATGAGCAGTTCTTC; CDR3: CASSKGARVNEQFF
J: TRBJ2-1; size: .; D: .; V: TRBV27; DNA: TGTGCCAGCAGTTCAGACAGCTTCAAAAACAATGAGCAGTTCTTC; CDR3: CASSSDSFKNNEQFF
J: TRBJ2-7; size: .; D: .; V: TRBV5-5; DNA: TGTGCCAGCAACGGTCGTGGGCCAGCTTCCTACGAGCAGTACTTC; CDR3: CASNGRGPASYEQYF
J: TRBJ1-1; size: .; D: .; V: TRBV5-1; DNA: TGCGCCAGCAGCTTGCGGGGGGCGCGCGGCACTGAAGCTTTCTTT; CDR3: CASSLRGARGTEAFF
J: TRBJ2-7; size: .; D: .; V: TRBV5-6; DNA: TGTGCCAGCAGCTGGGGAGGGGGGGGCGAGCAGTACTTC; CDR3: CASSWGGGGEQYF
J: TRBJ2-3; size: .; D: TRBD2; V: TRBV5-1; DNA: TGCGCCAGCAGCTCCAAGACTAGCGGGGGTATAGGTACGCAGTATTTT; CDR3: CASSSKTSGGIGTQYF
J: TRBJ1-1; size: .; D: TRBD1; V: TRBV6-5; DNA: TGTGCCAGCAGCGACAGGGTAAGAGCTTTCTTT; CDR3: CASSDRVRAFF
J: TRBJ1-1; size: .; D: TRBD1; V: TRBV30; DNA: TGTGCCTGGAGTATTGGGACAGTGAACACTGAAGCTTTCTTT; CDR3: CAWSIGTVNTEAFF
J: TRBJ2-7; size: .; D: TRBD2; V: TRBV27; DNA: TGTGCCAGCAGTTCTAATAGCGGGGCGACCTACGAGCAGTACTTC; CDR3: CASSSNSGATYEQYF
J: TRBJ1-2; size: .; D: TRBD1; V: TRBV27; DNA: TGTGCCAGCAGTTCGACAGGGGGTTATGGCTACACCTTC; CDR3: CASSSTGGYGYTF
J: TRBJ2-1; size: .; D: TRBD2; V: TRBV4-2; DNA: TGTGCCAGCAGCCAAGTGTTTGCGGGGGGGGGCAATGAGCAGTTCTTC; CDR3: CASSQVFAGGGNEQFF
J: TRBJ1-6; size: .; D: .; V: TRBV5-6; DNA: TGTGCCAGCAGCTCGACGATTTCGGGAGGCTCCTATAATTCACCCCTCCACTTT; CDR3: CASSSTISGGSYNSPLHF
J: TRBJ1-5; size: .; D: TRBD1; V: TRBV6-5; DNA: TGTGCCAGCAGTCGAACAGGGGGCAATCAGCCCCAGCATTTT; CDR3: CASSRTGGNQPQHF
J: TRBJ2-2; size: .; D: TRBD1; V: TRBV27; DNA: TGTGCCAGCAGCCGGGCCGGGACAGGGCGACTGGGCACCGGGGAGCTGTTTTTT; CDR3: CASSRAGTGRLGTGELFF
J: TRBJ1-2; size: few; D: .; V: TRBV5-4; DNA: TGTGCCAGCAGCTTGGTTTTGGACAACGATGGCTACACCTTC; CDR3: CASSLVLDNDGYTF
J: TRBJ1-3; size: .; D: .; V: TRBV13; DNA: TGTGCCAGCAGCGGTCAAAACGGAGGCACCATATATTTT; CDR3: CASSGQNGGTIYF
J: TRBJ2-7; size: .; D: TRBD1; V: TRBV27; DNA: TGTGCCAGCAGTTTATCGGGACAGGGGAACGAGCAGTACTTC; CDR3: CASSLSGQGNEQYF
J: TRBJ1-1; size: .; D: TRBD1; V: TRBV5-4; DNA: TGTGCCAGCAGCCCAGGGGGCATGAACACTGAAGCTTTCTTT; CDR3: CASSPGGMNTEAFF
J: TRBJ2-7; size: once; D: .; V: TRBV11-2; DNA: TGTGCCAGCAGCCACCGTCCCAGGCAGGCCTTCTCCTACGAGCAGTACTTC; CDR3: CASSHRPRQAFSYEQYF
J: TRBJ1-3; size: .; D: .; V: TRBV30; DNA: TGTGCCTGGAGTGACGGGGGGCTAGGAGGAAACACCATATATTTT; CDR3: CAWSDGGLGGNTIYF
J: TRBJ2-7; size: .; D: .; V: TRBV9; DNA: TGTGCCAGCAGCGCTGAGGGCTACGAGCAGTACTTC; CDR3: CASSAEGYEQYF
J: TRBJ1-2; size: .; D: .; V: TRBV28; DNA: TGTGCCAGCAGTGCGGGGGCAGCCAAGAATGGCTACACCTTC; CDR3: CASSAGAAKNGYTF
J: TRBJ2-5; size: .; D: TRBD1; V: TRBV7-6; DNA: TGTGCCAGCAGCTCGCCCCGGGACAGACAAGAGACCCAGTACTTC; CDR3: CASSSPRDRQETQYF
J: TRBJ1-5; size: .; D: TRBD1; V: TRBV6-5; DNA: TGTGCCAGCAGTTCCGGGAAAGGGGGCGTGCAGCCCCAGCATTTT; CDR3: CASSSGKGGVQPQHF
J: TRBJ2-3; size: once; D: .; V: TRBV9; DNA: TGTGCCAGCAGCGTATACACAGTACCTATGGATACGCAGTATTTT; CDR3: CASSVYTVPMDTQYF
J: TRBJ2-4; size: .; D: TRBD2; V: TRBV29-1; DNA: TGCAGCGTTGAATCGGGGGGGAGAGACATTCAGTACTTC; CDR3: CSVESGGRDIQYF
J: TRBJ1-5; size: .; D: TRBD1; V: TRBV19; DNA: TGTGCCAGTAGGGGGACAGGGGATCAGCCCCAGCATTTT; CDR3: CASRGTGDQPQHF
J: TRBJ1-5; size: .; D: TRBD1; V: TRBV6-1; DNA: TGTGCCAGCAGTGATACAGGGGCTCTTGGCAATCAGCCCCAGCATTTT; CDR3: CASSDTGALGNQPQHF
J: TRBJ1-2; size: .; D: .; V: TRBV30; DNA: TGTGCCTGGAAACCAGTGGAGGGTGGCTACACCTTC; CDR3: CAWKPVEGGYTF
J: TRBJ1-1; size: .; D: .; V: TRBV7-9; DNA: TGTGCCAGCAGCGGACAGCCTTGGAACACTGAAGCTTTCTTT; CDR3: CASSGQPWNTEAFF
J: TRBJ1-6; size: few; D: .; V: TRBV29-1; DNA: TGCAGCGTCGGACAGTCCTATAATTCACCCCTCCACTTT; CDR3: CSVGQSYNSPLHF